The 12 T cell receptor beta chains listed next were all sequenced from one sample in a study of blood T cell repertoires in COVID-19. This table comes from immunoSEQ multiplex PCR, and its TCRdb copy is limited to in-frame clones, with some not included. Of about 240,000 clones listed, approximately 87% were seen once; the top ten hold roughly 5.8%. The sample consisted of peripheral blood. Source of these receptors: a man aged 55 to 70 with acute or convalescent COVID-19.

The V and J genes are TRBV5-4 and TRBJ2-4; TRBD1 is a possible D gene (6 bases). Trimming took 1 base from V and 6 from J, leaving 11 bases between them. Germline CDR1 is SGHNT and CDR2 is YYREEE (reference sequence). The CDR3 runs to 14 residues. Written as DNA, the CDR3 is TGTGCCAGCAGCTTGACAGGGCCGGGAAACATTCAGTACTTC. As protein: CASSLTGPGNIQYF.

V gene TRBV5-1 combines with J gene TRBJ1-1, with 9 bases matching TRBD1. Germline CDR1 is SGHRS and CDR2 is YFSETQ. Trimming removed 1 base from V and 1 base from J; junction bases left unmatched: 2. This CDR3 region has 15 residues. Written as DNA, the CDR3 is TGCGCCAGCAGCTTGACAGGGGGCGCGAACACTGAAGCTTTCTTT. It codes for CASSLTGGANTEAFF.

J is TRBJ2-7 and V is TRBV28; 7 nucleotides align to TRBD2. The CDR3 sequence is 14 residues long. The trim removed 5 bases at V and 0 bases at J, leaving 4 bases unmatched. Germline V gives CDR1 MDHEN, CDR2 SYDVKM. CDR3 amino acids: CASSGGRLSYEQYF. The CDR3 DNA sequence: TGTGCCAGCAGTGGCGGGAGACTCTCCTACGAGCAGTACTTC. Drawing the rest from reference TRBV28 and TRBJ2-7, the complete variable domain is DVKVTQSSRYLVKRTGEKVFLECVQDMDHENMFWYRQDPGLGLRLIYFSYDVKMKEKGDIPEGYSVSREKKERFSLILESASTNQTSMYLCASSGGRLSYEQYFGPGTRLTVT.

The chain is built from TRBV28 and TRBJ1-4; 9 nucleotides match TRBD1. Germline loops: CDR1 MDHEN, CDR2 SYDVKM. Losses at the gene ends were 5 bases for V and 3 bases for J; bases not matched to a gene: 10. This CDR3 has 17 amino acids. CDR3 loop: CASSPGDRDGANEKLFF. The CDR3 nucleotides are TGTGCCAGCAGTCCCGGGGACAGGGATGGAGCTAATGAAAAACTGTTTTTT. Full variable domain (remainder filled in from reference TRBV28 and TRBJ1-4): DVKVTQSSRYLVKRTGEKVFLECVQDMDHENMFWYRQDPGLGLRLIYFSYDVKMKEKGDIPEGYSVSREKKERFSLILESASTNQTSMYLCASSPGDRDGANEKLFFGSGTQLSVL.

This clone came up once. V is TRBV6-2 or TRBV6-3 and J is TRBJ2-7; 10 bases are shared with TRBD1. Germline-derived CDR1 and CDR2 are MNHEY and SVGEGT. Trimming cost V 4 bases and J 7 bases; bases outside gene matches: 7. The CDR3 is 14 residues long. The CDR3, as DNA: TGTGCCAGCAGTTCCGGGACAGGGGCGGGTGAGCAGTACTTC. Residues: CASSSGTGAGEQYF.

J is TRBJ2-7 and V is TRBV10-2, with TRBD2 identical over 8 bases. The length of the CDR3 is 14 residues. Per the germline V gene, CDR1 is WSHSY and CDR2 is SAAADI. The V segment lost 2 bases and the J segment 12 bases; nucleotides outside the gene matches: 12. The CDR3 DNA reads TGCGCCAGCAGTGAGAAGAGGACTAGCCGCCCCCCGTACTTC. This codes for CASSEKRTSRPPYF.

The rearrangement links TRBV4-2 to TRBJ2-5; TRBD1 might be the D (6 bases). Trimming took 5 bases from V and 1 from J, leaving 17 bases between them. Germline V gene lookup returns CDR1 LGHNA and CDR2 YNFKEQ. This CDR3 comprises 16 residues. CDR3 DNA: TGTGCCAGCAGCTCTGGACAGCCGACGGTCCAAGAGACCCAGTACTTC. It specifies CASSSGQPTVQETQYF.

The V gene is TRBV6-2 or TRBV6-3, the J gene TRBJ1-4; 9 bases are a match to TRBD1. The V gene's germline CDR1 is MNHEY and CDR2 SVGEGT. The CDR3 spans 15 residues. V gave up 5 bases and J gave up 7 bases; unmatched junction bases: 8. CDR3 in DNA: TGTGCCAGCAGTGACCCACAGGGGGCATTTGAAAAACTGTTTTTT. Translation gives CASSDPQGAFEKLFF.

The chain uses TRBV5-4 and TRBJ1-4, with 8 positions matching TRBD1. V lost 2 bases to trimming and J lost 3 bases; unmatched junction nucleotides: 9. CDR3 length: 17 amino acids. Germline assignment: CDR1 SGHNT and CDR2 YYREEE (reference sequence). The CDR3 sequence: CASSLAFGQGPNEKLFF. The DNA of the CDR3 is TGTGCCAGCAGCTTAGCGTTCGGACAGGGCCCTAATGAAAAACTGTTTTTT.

The chain employs TRBV27 and TRBJ1-5, with D maybe TRBD1 (6 bases). The CDR3 sequence is 13 residues long. CDR1 is MNHEY, CDR2 SMNVEV, per germline (reference sequence). Trimming stripped 11 bases from V and 7 bases from J, with 18 bases between. The CDR3 DNA sequence: TGTGCCGGCAAAGGGGGTGACAGACAGCCCCAGCATTTT. Protein: CAGKGGDRQPQHF.

Of note for this clone: A single base separates this from a much larger clone, so it may be a read error. J is TRBJ1-1 and V is TRBV11-2; D might be TRBD1 (5 bases). From germline, CDR1 is SGHAT and CDR2 FQNNGV. The CDR3 extends over 13 amino acids. Trimming removed 1 base at V and 3 bases at J, with 6 bases between. The CDR3 here is CASSLGRDTEAFF. CDR3 DNA: TGTGCCAGCAGCTTAGGCAGGGACACTGAAGCTTTCTTT. Based on the CDR3 plus reference TRBV11-2 and TRBJ1-1, the full variable domain is EAGVAQSPRYKIIEKRQSVAFWCNPISGHATLYWYQQILGQGPKLLIQFQNNGVVDDSQLPKDRFSAERLKGVDSTLKIQPAKLEDSAVYLCASSLGRDTEAFFGQGTRLTVV.

The J gene is TRBJ2-7, the V gene TRBV18; no definite D call. Trimming pared 4 bases from V and 3 bases from J, leaving 13 bases between. Germline CDR1 reads KGHSH; CDR2 reads LQKENI. There are 14 residues in the CDR3. In DNA form, the CDR3 reads TGTGCCAGCTCACAAGTTGAACAGAACTACGAGCAGTACTTC. Amino acids: CASSQVEQNYEQYF. The complete variable domain, with remaining parts taken from reference TRBV18 and TRBJ2-7, reads NAGVMQNPRHLVRRRGQEARLRCSPMKGHSHVYWYRQLPEEGLKFMVYLQKENIIDESGMPKERFSAEFPKEGPSILRIQQVVRGDSAAYFCASSQVEQNYEQYFGPGTRLTVT.